The 16 T cell receptor beta chains below come from one sample, sequenced in a study of PD-L1 blockade in urothelial cancer. Regarding time point: peripheral blood 6 weeks after treatment start. Clones were read by immunoSEQ multiplex PCR, and TCRdb kept only the in-frame ones, dropping some. The table lists around 110,000 clones, around 88% of them singletons, with about 1.5% in the top ten. The specimen was PBMCs, collected around atezolizumab (anti-PD-L1) treatment. These receptors came from a man in his sixties with urothelial cancer.

J is TRBJ2-3 and V is TRBV6-5; D is possibly TRBD2 (5 bases). Trimming pared 0 bases from V and 6 bases from J, leaving 10 bases between. The CDR3 has 14 amino acids. Germline CDR1 and CDR2: MNHEY and SVGAGI. CDR3 DNA: TGTGCCAGCAGTTACTCGTCCTGGAGGGATACGCAGTATTTT. It encodes CASSYSSWRDTQYF.

This sequence joins TRBV5-4 and TRBJ2-5; D ambiguous. The germline CDR1 and CDR2 sequences are SGHNT and YYREEE (reference sequence). The CDR3 covers 11 residues. V shed 2 bases and J shed 5 bases, with 4 bases lying between them. CDR3 sequence (DNA): TGTGCCAGCAGCTTCACTGAGACCCAGTACTTC. This sequence encodes CASSFTETQYF. Full variable domain (rest looked up from reference TRBV5-4 and TRBJ2-5): ETGVTQSPTHLIKTRGQQVTLRCSSQSGHNTVSWYQQALGQGPQFIFQYYREEENGRGNFPPRFSGLQFPNYSSELNVNALELDDSALYLCASSFTETQYFGPGTRLLVL.

V usage is TRBV2 and J usage is TRBJ1-1; TRBD1 aligns across 8 bases. The CDR3 consists of 16 residues. CDR1 is SNHLY, CDR2 FYNNEI, per germline. V trimming: 5 bases; J trimming: 3 bases; junction bases outside the gene matches: 11. Here the CDR3 reads CASSFDSGGKDTEAFF. The CDR3 DNA reads TGTGCCAGCAGTTTTGATTCAGGGGGCAAGGACACTGAAGCTTTCTTT.

The chain is built from TRBV6-1 and TRBJ2-5, with 9 bases lining up with TRBD1. There are 13 residues in the CDR3. In germline, CDR1 is MNHNS, CDR2 SASEGT. Trimming cost V 7 bases and J 5 bases; bases outside gene matches: 5. In DNA form, the CDR3 reads TGTGCCAGCATTTGGACAGGGGTGGAGACCCAGTACTTC. Its protein is CASIWTGVETQYF.

The chain uses TRBV29-1 and TRBJ1-3, with D unclear. The CDR3 is 13 residues long. Trimming stripped 4 bases from V and 2 bases from J, with 9 bases between. Germline CDR1 is SQVTM and CDR2 is ANQGSEA. CDR3 region: CSVGPEPGNTIYF. For the CDR3, the DNA is TGCAGCGTTGGCCCCGAGCCTGGAAACACCATATATTTT.

This clone has only one observation. The chain uses TRBV6-1 and TRBJ2-3; D remains ambiguous. The CDR3 covers 14 residues. V gave up 2 bases and J gave up 1 base, with 7 bases separating them. Germline V gene lookup returns CDR1 MNHNS and CDR2 SASEGT. CDR3 nucleotides: TGTGCCAGCAGTGAATCACAGCGCACAGATACGCAGTATTTT. This encodes CASSESQRTDTQYF.

A single count supports this clone. This chain connects TRBV9 to TRBJ1-2; the match to TRBD1 covers 7 bases. CDR1 SGDLS and CDR2 YYNGEE come from the germline V gene. The CDR3 loop spans 13 amino acids. The J segment lost 2 bases and the V segment lost 4 bases, leaving 2 bases of the junction unmatched. The CDR3 region has the DNA TGTGCCAGCAGCCCGGGACAGAACTATGGCTACACCTTC. This translates into CASSPGQNYGYTF.

This chain uses TRBV9 with TRBJ2-5, with a weak D call TRBD2 (6 bases). The germline V and J ends were trimmed by 4 bases and 6 bases, with 16 bases remaining between them. CDR1 SGDLS and CDR2 YYNGEE come from the germline V gene. This CDR3 spans 14 amino acids. In nucleotides, the CDR3 is TGTGCCAGCAGCCCCCGACTAGATACAAAGACCCAGTACTTC. The encoded protein is CASSPRLDTKTQYF.

V gene TRBV6-4 combines with J gene TRBJ2-1; D is ambiguous. Trimming cost V 3 bases and J 5 bases, with 11 bases left between them. Germline CDR1 and CDR2: MRHNA and SNTAGT. CDR3 length: 14 residues. The CDR3 DNA sequence: TGTGCCAGCAGTGAATCCAGACGGGACAATGAGCAGTTCTTC. The encoded protein is CASSESRRDNEQFF.

The chain recombines TRBV5-4 with TRBJ1-1, with D possibly matching TRBD1 (6 bases). Trimming removed 3 bases from V and 8 bases from J, with 20 bases in between. This CDR3 has 15 residues. Germline lookup yields CDR1 SGHNT and CDR2 YYREEE (reference sequence). The CDR3 DNA is TGTGCCAGCAGCTGGGGTGGGACACAGAGGGCGGAAGCTTTCTTT. Protein: CASSWGGTQRAEAFF. The variable domain in full, completed from reference TRBV5-4 and TRBJ1-1, reads ETGVTQSPTHLIKTRGQQVTLRCSSQSGHNTVSWYQQALGQGPQFIFQYYREEENGRGNFPPRFSGLQFPNYSSELNVNALELDDSALYLCASSWGGTQRAEAFFGQGTRLTVV.

This rearrangement joins TRBV5-4 to TRBJ2-5; TRBD2 matches at 13 bases. The V gene end was trimmed by 3 bases and the J gene end by 4 bases; junction bases not matched to a gene: 6. From germline, CDR1 is SGHNT and CDR2 YYREEE (reference sequence). The CDR3 runs 16 residues. The CDR3: CASSWRLAGGRETQYF. Here the CDR3 DNA reads TGTGCCAGCAGCTGGCGACTAGCGGGGGGCAGAGAGACCCAGTACTTC.

The chain links TRBV18 to TRBJ2-1, with 13 bases lining up with TRBD2. V lost 2 bases to trimming and J lost 10 bases; unmatched junction nucleotides: 5. Germline V lookup: CDR1 KGHSH, CDR2 LQKENI. The CDR3 has 15 amino acids. The CDR3 sequence is CASSPTSGRAEEQFF. In DNA, the CDR3 is TGTGCCAGCTCACCAACTAGCGGGAGGGCTGAGGAGCAGTTCTTC.

V usage is TRBV28 and J usage is TRBJ1-2; possible D gene TRBD1, 6 bases. V was cut by 4 bases and J by 4 bases, with 16 bases left in between. This CDR3 is built from 15 residues. The germline V gene encodes CDR1 MDHEN and CDR2 SYDVKM. The CDR3 loop is CASSSGGARGYGYTF. DNA for the CDR3: TGTGCCAGCAGTTCTGGGGGGGCGCGCGGCTATGGCTACACCTTC.

CDR3 DNA sequence: TGTGCCAGCAGTTTCCCTCGGGGAGAACAGTACTTC. It yields the protein CASSFPRGEQYF. V and J are TRBV27 and TRBJ2-7; TRBD2 is a possible D gene (5 bases). V was cut by 3 bases and J by 10 bases, with 13 bases left in between. The CDR3 spans 12 residues. Germline assignment: CDR1 MNHEY and CDR2 SMNVEV (reference sequence).

This chain joins TRBV5-8 and TRBJ1-1; perhaps TRBD1 as D (6 bases). This CDR3 has 14 amino acids. Germline CDR1 and CDR2: SGHTS and YDEGEE. V lost 1 base and J 4 bases, leaving 11 bases between the germline ends. CDR3 DNA: TGTGCCAGCAGCTTGAGCCAGGGGATCACTGAAGCTTTCTTT. Protein product: CASSLSQGITEAFF.

The genes are TRBV12-2 and TRBJ2-1; the DNA was not compared with TRBD2, the D call given in the table. TRBV12-2 is flagged as a pseudogene. This CDR3 region has 17 residues. The CDR3 DNA is TGTGCAAGTCGCTTGGGCGAGCGGGAGGTTTTCCACAATGAGCAGTTCTTC. It encodes CASRLGEREVFHNEQFF.